What follows are 25 T cell receptor beta chains derived from one specimen sequenced in a study of human CD4 T cells and Enterobacteriaceae. All CD4+ cells other than CD45RA+CCR7+CD95- naive cells were sorted as memory, over 95% pure. Produced via immunoSEQ multiplex PCR; TCRdb's table is partial and in-frame only. This table holds some 30,000 clones, just under 85% found once. Source material: memory CD4+ T cells from blood. The receptor set was obtained from a human donor in good health.

CDR3 residues: CASSPRNPGESEQYF. The CDR3 bases are TGCGCCAGCAGTCCCCGGAATCCAGGGGAGAGTGAGCAGTACTTC. The chain employs TRBV5-1 and TRBJ2-7, with D possibly matching TRBD1 (6 bases). The CDR3 is 15 residues long. V dropped 5 bases and J dropped 7 bases, with 22 bases sitting between them. Germline lookup yields CDR1 SGHRS and CDR2 YFSETQ.

The gene calls are TRBV30 and TRBJ2-7; TRBD2 matches at 8 bases. The J segment lost 4 bases and the V segment lost 2 bases, leaving 7 bases of the junction unmatched. Germline V gene sequence: CDR1 GTSNPN, CDR2 SVGIG (reference sequence). This CDR3 contains 14 residues. The CDR3 DNA reads as TGTGCCTGGAGTATTAGCGGGGCCTTATACGAGCAGTACTTC. It yields the protein CAWSISGALYEQYF.

The genes are TRBV19 and TRBJ1-1; D remains unclear. Per germline, CDR1 LNHDA and CDR2 SQIVND (reference sequence). V gave up 3 bases and J gave up 1 base, with 9 bases separating them. The CDR3 has 14 amino acids. CDR3 in amino acids: CASSIGRENTEAFF. The CDR3 coding sequence is TGTGCCAGTAGTATCGGTAGGGAGAACACTGAAGCTTTCTTT.

The chain recombines TRBV11-2 with TRBJ2-2; D unresolved. The V gene's germline CDR1 is SGHAT and CDR2 FQNNGV. Trimming cost V 3 bases and J 5 bases, with 10 bases left between them. The CDR3 sequence is 14 residues long. CDR3 loop: CASSFWLGTGELFF. CDR3 DNA sequence: TGTGCCAGCAGCTTCTGGTTGGGGACCGGGGAGCTGTTTTTT.

This clone was observed a few times. The chain couples TRBV5-1 to TRBJ1-1; D uncertain. Germline lookup yields CDR1 SGHRS and CDR2 YFSETQ. This CDR3 has 13 amino acids. V was pared by 2 bases and J by 0 bases, with 5 bases between. This CDR3 reads CASSFGMNTEAFF. As DNA, the CDR3 is TGCGCCAGCAGCTTCGGTATGAACACTGAAGCTTTCTTT.

V and J are TRBV29-1 and TRBJ2-1; possibly TRBD2 for D (7 bases). Trimming took 5 bases from V and 9 from J, leaving 17 bases between them. CDR3 size: 13 residues. The germline CDR1 and CDR2 sequences are SQVTM and ANQGSEA. The CDR3 loop reads CSVRTRQEGEQFF. Written as DNA, the CDR3 is TGCAGCGTTCGGACTAGACAGGAAGGTGAGCAGTTCTTC.

The CDR3 DNA reads TGCGCCAGCAGCCCGGGACTAGCGGGAGTATCGGGTGAGCAGTTCTTC. Protein product: CASSPGLAGVSGEQFF. The V and J genes are TRBV5-1 and TRBJ2-1, with 14 bases identical to TRBD2. V lost 4 bases, J lost 9 bases, and 9 bases stayed unmatched. Germline loops: CDR1 SGHRS, CDR2 YFSETQ. CDR3 length equals 16 residues.

This rearrangement joins TRBV7-3 to TRBJ2-1; maybe TRBD1 (5 bases). Germline V lookup: CDR1 SGHTA, CDR2 FQGTGA. The CDR3 length is 14 residues. Trimming stripped 0 bases from V and 5 bases from J, with 8 bases between. The DNA of the CDR3 is TGTGCCAGCAGCTTAACCAGGGAAGACAATGAGCAGTTCTTC. It yields the protein CASSLTREDNEQFF.

This clone was seen more than once but under ten times. The chain recombines TRBV6-1 with TRBJ2-7, with 7 bases aligning to TRBD2. The CDR3 length is 14 residues. The V gene's germline CDR1 is MNHNS and CDR2 SASEGT. J lost 0 bases, V lost 4 bases, and 3 bases had no gene match. CDR3 nucleotide sequence: TGTGCCAGCAGTGGGGCGGGAGACTCCTACGAGCAGTACTTC. This sequence encodes CASSGAGDSYEQYF.

This clone came up once. The J gene is TRBJ1-2, the V gene TRBV6-1, with TRBD1 identical over 8 bases. Germline loops: CDR1 MNHNS, CDR2 SASEGT. Losses at the gene ends were 4 bases for V and 8 bases for J; bases not matched to a gene: 6. The CDR3 is 13 residues long. CDR3 DNA: TGTGCCAGCAGTGCAGAGACAGGGGTAGGCTACACCTTC. The encoded protein is CASSAETGVGYTF.

The chain carries TRBV11-2 and TRBJ1-1; D is ambiguous. Trimming took off 5 bases at V and 4 bases at J, with 8 bases between the two ends. CDR3 length equals 12 residues. Germline V gene lookup returns CDR1 SGHAT and CDR2 FQNNGV. CDR3 sequence reads: CASSTGFTEAFF. CDR3 DNA: TGTGCCAGCAGCACCGGATTCACTGAAGCTTTCTTT.

V is TRBV7-2 and J is TRBJ1-2; 7 nucleotides agree with TRBD1. V lost 2 bases to trimming and J lost 0 bases; unmatched junction nucleotides: 3. The CDR3 contains 15 residues. CDR1 SGHTA and CDR2 FQGNSA come from the germline V gene. The CDR3 DNA sequence: TGTGCCAGCAGCTTATGGCAGGGGGCTAACTATGGCTACACCTTC. Translated: CASSLWQGANYGYTF.

V is TRBV6-6 and J is TRBJ2-5, with D possibly TRBD1 on 6 matching bases. V gave up 8 bases and J gave up 5 bases, with 18 bases separating them. This CDR3 has 14 amino acids. Germline V gene sequence: CDR1 MNHNY, CDR2 SVGAGI (reference sequence). CDR3 in amino acids: CASALSRTAETQYF. The CDR3 bases are TGTGCCAGCGCCCTCTCGAGGACAGCGGAGACCCAGTACTTC.

The chain carries TRBV30 and TRBJ2-3, with D uncertain. The V gene's germline CDR1 is GTSNPN and CDR2 SVGIG (reference sequence). V lost 2 bases and J lost 4, with 19 bases in between. There are 16 residues in the CDR3. The CDR3 is CAWSPPTPHGADTQYF. CDR3 coding DNA: TGTGCCTGGAGTCCACCGACCCCACATGGGGCAGATACGCAGTATTTT. The complete variable domain, with remaining parts taken from reference TRBV30 and TRBJ2-3, reads SQTIHQWPATLVQPVGSPLSLECTVEGTSNPNLYWYRQAAGRGLQLLFYSVGIGQISSEVPQNLSASRPQDRQFILSSKKLLLSDSGFYLCAWSPPTPHGADTQYFGPGTRLTVL.

The chain combines TRBV19 with TRBJ1-4; TRBD1 is a possible D gene (5 bases). The CDR3 is 14 residues long. From germline, CDR1 is LNHDA and CDR2 SQIVND (reference sequence). V lost 6 bases, J lost 4 bases, and 12 bases lay in between. The CDR3 coding sequence is TGTGCCAGTAGCGACAGAAGGGGTAATGAAAAACTGTTTTTT. Amino acids: CASSDRRGNEKLFF.

Only one count was recorded for this clone. This chain uses TRBV11-2 with TRBJ2-1; weak D call: TRBD2 (5 bases). V lost 4 bases to trimming and J lost 7 bases, with 11 bases between them. CDR3 size: 13 residues. The germline CDR1 and CDR2 sequences are SGHAT and FQNNGV. The CDR3 spells CASSSGYENEQFF. For the CDR3, the DNA is TGTGCCAGCAGCTCGGGGTACGAAAATGAGCAGTTCTTC.

V is TRBV9 and J is TRBJ1-4; 7 bases are a match to TRBD1. The V gene end was trimmed by 0 bases and the J gene end by 2 bases; junction bases not matched to a gene: 1. Germline lookup yields CDR1 SGDLS and CDR2 YYNGEE. The CDR3 sequence is 15 residues long. The CDR3 is CASSVGTGTNEKLFF. The CDR3, as DNA: TGTGCCAGCAGCGTAGGGACAGGTACTAATGAAAAACTGTTTTTT.

The chain employs TRBV6-1 and TRBJ2-7; perhaps TRBD2 as D (6 bases). With 2 bases removed from V and 4 bases from J, the gap between germline ends came to 12 bases. The CDR3 sequence is 14 residues long. Germline V CDR1 and CDR2: MNHNS, SASEGT. CDR3 protein: CASSERVGGYEQYF. The CDR3 region has the DNA TGTGCCAGCAGTGAAAGGGTTGGGGGGTACGAGCAGTACTTC.

The chain links TRBV30 to TRBJ1-2; D may be TRBD1 (5 bases). CDR1 and CDR2 (germline): GTSNPN, SVGIG (reference sequence). V was cut by 8 bases and J by 0 bases, with 22 bases left in between. The CDR3 totals 16 residues. CDR3 sequence reads: CAVQRAGSSSNYGYTF. CDR3 bases: TGTGCCGTACAGAGGGCAGGGTCTTCTTCTAACTATGGCTACACCTTC.

The rearrangement uses TRBV6-1 and TRBJ2-5; 7 nucleotides match TRBD1. V lost 4 bases to trimming and J lost 4 bases; unmatched junction nucleotides: 3. Germline V CDR1 and CDR2: MNHNS, SASEGT. CDR3 length: 13 amino acids. Here the CDR3 DNA reads TGTGCCAGCAGTGTCTACAGGGGAGAGACCCAGTACTTC. Its protein is CASSVYRGETQYF.

The chain links TRBV15 to TRBJ2-7; the D is unclear. V lost 1 base and J 7 bases, leaving 11 bases between the germline ends. Looked up from germline, CDR1 is LNHNV and CDR2 is YYDKDF (reference sequence). CDR3 length: 13 residues. DNA for the CDR3: TGTGCCACCAGCAGAGTAGTAGGAAGTGAGCAGTACTTC. Residues: CATSRVVGSEQYF.

CDR3 loop: CASSTGSGANVLTF. The CDR3 nucleotides read TGTGCCAGTAGTACGGGCTCTGGGGCCAACGTCCTGACTTTC. The V and J genes are TRBV19 and TRBJ2-6, with D unresolved. V gave up 4 bases and J gave up 0 bases, with 4 bases separating them. This CDR3 is built from 14 residues. CDR1 is LNHDA, CDR2 SQIVND, per germline (reference sequence). The whole variable domain, remainder taken from reference TRBV19 and TRBJ2-6, is DGGITQSPKYLFRKEGQNVTLSCEQNLNHDAMYWYRQDPGQGLRLIYYSQIVNDFQKGDIAEGYSVSREKKESFPLTVTSAQKNPTAFYLCASSTGSGANVLTFGAGSRLTVL.

This rearrangement joins TRBV6-1 to TRBJ1-3; D is unresolved. This CDR3 region has 14 residues. V was shortened by 8 bases and J by 3 bases, with 14 bases between the two germline ends. CDR1 is MNHNS, CDR2 SASEGT, per germline. The DNA for the CDR3 is TGTGCCAGCCTCATCTTGGACCGTGGAAACACCATATATTTT. It is translated as CASLILDRGNTIYF.

The gene calls are TRBV5-1 and TRBJ1-2; D is ambiguous. Trimming took 0 bases from V and 3 from J, leaving 6 bases between them. The CDR3 has 13 amino acids. CDR1 SGHRS and CDR2 YFSETQ come from the germline V gene. The CDR3 coding sequence is TGCGCCAGCAGCTTGGGGTCGGACTATGGCTACACCTTC. This sequence encodes CASSLGSDYGYTF.

The chain carries TRBV5-5 and TRBJ2-2; 8 nucleotides agree with TRBD1. Germline values: CDR1 SGHKS, CDR2 YYEKEE (reference sequence). This CDR3 is built from 14 residues. V shed 2 bases and J 6 bases; nucleotides not matched to a gene: 3. CDR3 sequence (DNA): TGTGCCAGCAGCTTTCAGGACAGGGCCGGGGAGCTGTTTTTT. This codes for CASSFQDRAGELFF.